This T cell receptor beta chain was sequenced for a study of T cell clones after liver transplantation. Study details: TCRbeta sequencing after a pre-transplant mixed lymphocyte reaction identified graft-donor-reactive clones, later tracked in post-transplant blood. As an antigen-independent comparator, third-party-reactive TCRbeta sequences came from pre-transplant mixed lymphocyte reactions. Three of eight recipients were HCV-positive; others had non-autoimmune, non-viral indications.

Germline V gene sequence: CDR1 SEHNR, CDR2 FQNEAQ (reference sequence). The V end was cut by 10 bases, the J end by 0 bases, with 9 bases between. This CDR3 region has 12 residues. This clone showed up just a few times. Antigen unknown. Sequencing was performed with immunoSEQ multiplex PCR; in TCRdb, only in-frame clones are kept and a portion is missing. The sample has about 74,000 clones, about 80% seen once. Study-level results: Post-transplant time points were not standardized, so conclusions are preliminary.

The sequencing used CD4+ T cells from blood, collected before liver transplant. The chain employs TRBV7-9 and TRBJ1-2; no clear D gene. The receptor comes from a human donor who received a liver transplant. As DNA, the CDR3 is TGTGCCACCCAGCCGGCTAACTATGGCTACACCTTC. As protein: CATQPANYGYTF.